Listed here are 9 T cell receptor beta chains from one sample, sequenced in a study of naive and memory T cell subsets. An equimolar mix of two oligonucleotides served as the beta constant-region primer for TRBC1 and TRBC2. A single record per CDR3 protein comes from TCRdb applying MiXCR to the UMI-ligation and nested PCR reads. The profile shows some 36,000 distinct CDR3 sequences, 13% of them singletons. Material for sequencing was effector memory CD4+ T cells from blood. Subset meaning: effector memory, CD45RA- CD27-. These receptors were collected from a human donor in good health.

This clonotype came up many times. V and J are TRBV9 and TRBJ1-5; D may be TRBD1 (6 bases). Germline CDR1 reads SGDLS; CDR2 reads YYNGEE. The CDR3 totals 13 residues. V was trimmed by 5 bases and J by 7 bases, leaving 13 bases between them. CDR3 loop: CASRQGINQPQHF. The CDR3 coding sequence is TGTGCCAGCAGGCAGGGGATTAACCAGCCCCAGCATTTT.

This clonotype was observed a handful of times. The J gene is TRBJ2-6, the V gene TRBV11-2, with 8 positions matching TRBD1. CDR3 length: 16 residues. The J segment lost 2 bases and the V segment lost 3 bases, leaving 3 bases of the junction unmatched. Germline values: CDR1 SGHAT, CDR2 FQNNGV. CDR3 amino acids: CASSFGRGPGANVLTF. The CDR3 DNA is TGTGCCAGCAGCTTTGGCAGGGGGCCTGGGGCCAACGTCCTGACTTTC.

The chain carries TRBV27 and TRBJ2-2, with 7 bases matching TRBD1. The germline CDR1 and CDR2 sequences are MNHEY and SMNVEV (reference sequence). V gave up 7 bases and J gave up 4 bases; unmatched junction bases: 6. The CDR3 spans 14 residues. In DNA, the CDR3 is TGTGCCAGCACACTGGGACAGCTCACCGGGGAGCTGTTTTTT. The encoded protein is CASTLGQLTGELFF.

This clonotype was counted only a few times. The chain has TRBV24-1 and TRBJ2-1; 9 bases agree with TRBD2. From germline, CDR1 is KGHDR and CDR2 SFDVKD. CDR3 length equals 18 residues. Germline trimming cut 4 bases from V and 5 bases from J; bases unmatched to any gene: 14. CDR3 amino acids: CATSESLAGCGTNNEQFF. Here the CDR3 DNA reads TGTGCCACCAGTGAATCGCTAGCGGGATGTGGCACGAACAATGAGCAGTTCTTC.

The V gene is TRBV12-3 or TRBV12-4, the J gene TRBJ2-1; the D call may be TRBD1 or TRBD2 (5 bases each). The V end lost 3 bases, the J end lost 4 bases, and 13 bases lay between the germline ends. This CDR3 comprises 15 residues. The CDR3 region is CASSFDWGIYNEQFF. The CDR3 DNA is TGTGCCAGCAGTTTTGACTGGGGGATTTACAATGAGCAGTTCTTC.

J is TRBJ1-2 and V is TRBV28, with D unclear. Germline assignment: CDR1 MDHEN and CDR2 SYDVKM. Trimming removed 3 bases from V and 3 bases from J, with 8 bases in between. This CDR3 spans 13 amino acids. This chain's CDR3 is CASSFQRDYGYTF. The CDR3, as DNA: TGTGCCAGCAGTTTTCAAAGGGACTATGGCTACACCTTC.

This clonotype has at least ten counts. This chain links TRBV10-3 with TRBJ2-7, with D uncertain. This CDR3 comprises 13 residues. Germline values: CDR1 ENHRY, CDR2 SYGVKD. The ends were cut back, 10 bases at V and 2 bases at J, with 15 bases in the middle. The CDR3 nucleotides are TGTGCCAGCCTAGAACCCCCAACCTACGAGCAGTACTTC. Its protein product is CASLEPPTYEQYF.

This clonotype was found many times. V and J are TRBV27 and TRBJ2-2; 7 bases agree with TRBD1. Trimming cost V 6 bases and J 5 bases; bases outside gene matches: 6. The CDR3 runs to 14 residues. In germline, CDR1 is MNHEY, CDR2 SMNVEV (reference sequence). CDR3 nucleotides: TGTGCCAGCAGGGCAACAGGGGTAACCGGGGAGCTGTTTTTT. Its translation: CASRATGVTGELFF.

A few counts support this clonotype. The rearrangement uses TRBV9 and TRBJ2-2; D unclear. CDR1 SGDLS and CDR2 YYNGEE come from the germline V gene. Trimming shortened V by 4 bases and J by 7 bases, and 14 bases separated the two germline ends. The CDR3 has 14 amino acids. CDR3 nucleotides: TGTGCCAGCAGCTTCGAGATGGCCGGCGGGGAGCTGTTTTTT. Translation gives CASSFEMAGGELFF.